The 29 T cell receptor beta chains reported below all come from one sample, sequenced in a study of blood T cell repertoires in COVID-19 (dated by TCRdb to the early 2020s). The library was prepared using the immunoSEQ multiplex PCR assay. TCRdb limited this immuneACCESS table to in-frame rearrangements with V and J called. A share of clones is missing; checked studies link under half to unresolved V genes, and the rest is unexplained. The sample yields about 200,000 clones; around nine tenths were counted once. The top ten hold roughly a sixth of the sample. Sample: peripheral blood. The receptors here all came from a man between 45 and 60 years old with COVID-19, enrolled during active disease.

The V and J genes are TRBV30 and TRBJ2-7; 8 nucleotides agree with TRBD1. Trimming at V came to 2 bases and at J to 3 bases, leaving 9 bases not matched to a gene. CDR1 GTSNPN and CDR2 SVGIG come from the germline V gene (reference sequence). CDR3 length: 15 amino acids. The CDR3 sequence: CAWSWSWTGSYEQYF. The DNA of the CDR3 is TGTGCCTGGAGTTGGTCATGGACAGGGAGCTACGAGCAGTACTTC. The entire variable domain, with the rest obtained from reference TRBV30 and TRBJ2-7, is as follows: SQTIHQWPATLVQPVGSPLSLECTVEGTSNPNLYWYRQAAGRGLQLLFYSVGIGQISSEVPQNLSASRPQDRQFILSSKKLLLSDSGFYLCAWSWSWTGSYEQYFGPGTRLTVT.

The rearrangement uses TRBV5-1 and TRBJ2-7; TRBD2 agrees at 8 bases. Germline V gene data show CDR1 as SGHRS and CDR2 as YFSETQ. The CDR3 runs 16 residues. V shed 0 bases and J 1 base; nucleotides not matched to a gene: 6. CDR3 DNA sequence: TGCGCCAGCAGCTTGGCCTCGCGGGGGGCATCCTACGAGCAGTACTTC. The encoded protein is CASSLASRGASYEQYF.

The chain couples TRBV19 to TRBJ2-1; TRBD2 matches at 7 bases. The junction had 7 bases not matched to a gene; V was cut back by 9 bases and J by 2 bases. CDR1 is LNHDA and CDR2 is SQIVND in the germline V gene (reference sequence). The CDR3 is 14 amino acids. DNA for the CDR3: TGTGCCAGCGGTAAAAGCGGGGCCTACAATGAGCAGTTCTTC. Translating gives CASGKSGAYNEQFF.

This clone was seen a handful of times. The junction and the germline gene differ at one end; a read error may be behind it. The rearrangement uses TRBV7-9 and TRBJ2-1; no reliable D call. This CDR3 is 13 amino acids long. Germline V CDR1 and CDR2: SEHNR, FQNEAQ (reference sequence). The CDR3 here is CASNLGPRDEQFF. The CDR3 region has the DNA TGTGCCAGCAACTTAGGGCCCCGGGATGAGCAGTTCTTC.

The chain is built from TRBV19 and TRBJ2-7; D possibly corresponds to TRBD1 (5 bases). The V gene lost 5 bases and the J gene lost 0 bases, with 11 bases spanning the gap. The CDR3 is made up of 14 amino acids. Germline values: CDR1 LNHDA, CDR2 SQIVND (reference sequence). The CDR3 DNA reads as TGTGCCAGTAGTCAGGGATCAAGCTCCTACGAGCAGTACTTC. Amino acids: CASSQGSSSYEQYF.

This rearrangement joins TRBV11-2 to TRBJ2-3; 7 bases map to TRBD1. Germline values: CDR1 SGHAT, CDR2 FQNNGV. Trimming cost V 0 bases and J 9 bases; bases outside gene matches: 9. The CDR3 totals 15 residues. The CDR3 DNA sequence: TGTGCCAGCAGCTTAGAGAAGAGGGACAGACAAACGCAGTATTTT. Translating gives CASSLEKRDRQTQYF.

The genes are TRBV7-3 and TRBJ2-2; weak D call: TRBD2 (5 bases). Trimming took off 4 bases at V and 6 bases at J, with 9 bases between the two ends. The CDR3 extends over 13 amino acids. Germline V lookup: CDR1 SGHTA, CDR2 FQGTGA. The CDR3 sequence: CASSSPGSGELFF. The CDR3 DNA reads TGTGCCAGCAGCTCCCCGGGGTCCGGGGAGCTGTTTTTT.

V gene TRBV24-1 combines with J gene TRBJ2-1; D perhaps matches TRBD2 (6 bases). CDR3 length equals 15 residues. Germline CDR1 KGHDR, CDR2 SFDVKD. V lost 5 bases and J lost 1, with 11 bases in between. CDR3 protein: CATSARGASYNEQFF. The CDR3, as DNA: TGTGCCACCAGTGCGCGGGGAGCGTCCTACAATGAGCAGTTCTTC.

This clone was recorded a few times. The chain is built from TRBV5-1 and TRBJ2-2; D not resolved. The CDR3 is 15 residues long. Germline CDR1 SGHRS, CDR2 YFSETQ. V was shortened by 1 base and J by 0 bases, with 7 bases between the two germline ends. The CDR3 loop is CASSLLESNTGELFF. The CDR3 coding sequence is TGCGCCAGCAGCTTGCTAGAGTCGAACACCGGGGAGCTGTTTTTT.

This CDR3 reads CASSEGGNTDTQYF. CDR3 DNA: TGCGCCAGCAGTGAGGGGGGGAACACAGATACGCAGTATTTT. This chain uses TRBV10-1 with TRBJ2-3; D is perhaps TRBD2 (6 bases). Germline CDR1 is WNHNN and CDR2 is SYGVQD (reference sequence). V was trimmed by 2 bases and J by 2 bases, leaving 8 bases between them. This CDR3 has 14 residues.

This CDR3 is CASSIAGQEYNEQFF. CDR3 nucleotides: TGTGCCAGTAGTATAGCGGGACAGGAATACAATGAGCAGTTCTTC. The rearrangement uses TRBV19 and TRBJ2-1, with 8 bases aligning to TRBD1. The CDR3 runs 15 residues. The germline gives CDR1 LNHDA, CDR2 SQIVND (reference sequence). V lost 1 base and J lost 4; bases outside the gene matches: 3.

The V gene is TRBV5-1, the J gene TRBJ2-4, with 11 bases fitting TRBD2. CDR3 size: 15 residues. Per germline, CDR1 SGHRS and CDR2 YFSETQ. With V trimmed by 3 bases and J by 9 bases, 8 bases remained unmatched. DNA of the CDR3: TGCGCCAGCAGCTCCGGGACTAGCGGACTGGGCATTCAGTACTTC. It translates to CASSSGTSGLGIQYF.

The chain is built from TRBV19 and TRBJ2-2; 10 positions match TRBD2. The CDR3 sequence is 17 residues long. V lost 5 bases to trimming and J lost 0 bases; unmatched junction nucleotides: 6. Germline values: CDR1 LNHDA, CDR2 SQIVND (reference sequence). CDR3 DNA sequence: TGTGCCAGTAGTCTAGGGACTAGCGTTACGAACACCGGGGAGCTGTTTTTT. Its translation: CASSLGTSVTNTGELFF.

The chain uses TRBV15 and TRBJ1-1; D perhaps matches TRBD1 (5 bases). Between the trimmed V and J ends, which lost 1 base and 0 bases, there was a span of 12 bases. From germline, CDR1 is LNHNV and CDR2 YYDKDF (reference sequence). This CDR3 is built from 16 residues. The CDR3 spells CATSRGGVGVNTEAFF. The DNA of the CDR3 is TGTGCCACCAGCAGAGGGGGGGTAGGGGTGAACACTGAAGCTTTCTTT.

The CDR3 region has the DNA TGTGCCAGCAGCTTAGGACCGGCGGGAGGGCCGGATGAGCAGTTCTTC. Translating it yields CASSLGPAGGPDEQFF. The chain uses TRBV7-9 and TRBJ2-1; 9 bases line up with TRBD2. Trimming removed 1 base from V and 8 bases from J; junction bases left unmatched: 9. The length of the CDR3 is 16 residues. Germline lookup yields CDR1 SEHNR and CDR2 FQNEAQ (reference sequence).

This clone has only one observation. The chain uses TRBV28 and TRBJ1-1; tentatively, D is TRBD1 (6 bases). The germline CDR1 and CDR2 sequences are MDHEN and SYDVKM. V shed 4 bases and J shed 5 bases, with 14 bases lying between them. The CDR3 is 14 amino acids. Here the CDR3 DNA reads TGTGCCAGCAGTTACCAGGGGAGGGGTACTGAAGCTTTCTTT. This encodes CASSYQGRGTEAFF.

The rearrangement joins TRBV13 to TRBJ2-3; tentatively, D is TRBD1 (6 bases). Germline values: CDR1 PRHDT, CDR2 FYEKMQ (reference sequence). The CDR3 has 18 residues. Trimming left V 3 bases short and J 0 bases short, with 19 bases between. CDR3 protein: CASSFRTDGGSSTDTQYF. The CDR3 DNA reads TGTGCCAGCAGCTTTAGGACAGACGGTGGGTCTAGCACAGATACGCAGTATTTT. Variable domain in full (rest from reference TRBV13 and TRBJ2-3): AAGVIQSPRHLIKEKRETATLKCYPIPRHDTVYWYQQGPGQDPQFLISFYEKMQSDKGSIPDRFSAQQFSDYHSELNMSSLELGDSALYFCASSFRTDGGSSTDTQYFGPGTRLTVL.

The gene calls are TRBV5-8 and TRBJ2-7; weak D call: TRBD1 (6 bases). This CDR3 contains 14 residues. Germline V gene sequence: CDR1 SGHTS, CDR2 YDEGEE. V was shortened by 1 base and J by 3 bases, with 11 bases between the two germline ends. DNA for the CDR3: TGTGCCAGCAGCTTGATTGGACAGAGCTACGAGCAGTACTTC. Protein: CASSLIGQSYEQYF.

This rearrangement joins TRBV2 to TRBJ2-1; no clear D gene. CDR1 SNHLY and CDR2 FYNNEI come from the germline V gene. V shed 4 bases and J shed 12 bases, with 10 bases lying between them. There are 11 residues in the CDR3. The CDR3, as DNA: TGTGCCAGCAGTGTTTCGGTTGGGCAGTTCTTC. It yields the protein CASSVSVGQFF.

This clone has just a few counts. The chain carries TRBV3-1 (or the pseudogene TRBV3-2) and TRBJ1-1; D gene unclear. Germline CDR1 reads LGHDT; CDR2 reads YNNKEL (reference sequence). V lost 2 bases and J lost 2, with 6 bases in between. CDR3 length equals 13 residues. The CDR3 sequence: CASSQKSNTEAFF. As DNA, the CDR3 is TGTGCCAGCAGCCAAAAATCTAACACTGAAGCTTTCTTT.

V and J are TRBV6-2 or TRBV6-3 and TRBJ2-3; D perhaps matches TRBD1 (7 bases). Germline CDR1 is MNHEY and CDR2 is SVGEGT. Trimming removed 0 bases at V and 3 bases at J, with 19 bases between. There are 18 residues in the CDR3. The CDR3 nucleotides are TGTGCCAGCAGTTACTCACGGGGGACAGCTAGGGGTACAGATACGCAGTATTTT. It translates to CASSYSRGTARGTDTQYF.

This clone was recorded a few times. The CDR3 spells CASSRTGNGANVLTF. Written as DNA, the CDR3 is TGTGCCAGCAGCAGGACAGGGAACGGGGCCAACGTCCTGACTTTC. The V and J genes are TRBV6-6 and TRBJ2-6, with 8 bases aligning to TRBD1. This CDR3 spans 15 amino acids. Trimming at V came to 6 bases and at J to 4 bases, leaving 5 bases not matched to a gene. Per germline, CDR1 MNHNY and CDR2 SVGAGI (reference sequence).

The chain uses TRBV6-5 and TRBJ1-5, with 9 bases aligning to TRBD1. Germline lookup yields CDR1 MNHEY and CDR2 SVGAGI. With 7 bases clipped from V and 1 base from J, the junction kept 5 bases outside the gene matches. The CDR3 has 15 amino acids. CDR3 in DNA: TGTGCCAGCAAGGGACAGGGTTGGAGCAATCAGCCCCAGCATTTT. Protein: CASKGQGWSNQPQHF.

The V and J genes are TRBV19 and TRBJ1-2; D is undetermined. The V gene's germline CDR1 is LNHDA and CDR2 SQIVND (reference sequence). The CDR3 contains 14 residues. The V end was cut by 3 bases, the J end by 3 bases, with 11 bases between. CDR3 region: CASSMARSDYGYTF. The CDR3, as DNA: TGTGCCAGTAGTATGGCCAGGTCCGACTATGGCTACACCTTC.

V gene TRBV1 combines with J gene TRBJ2-5; the table names TRBD2, a call not compared with the DNA. TRBV1 is classified as a pseudogene. CDR3 size: 22 residues. CDR3 DNA sequence: TGCACCAGCAGCCTAGACAGGTGCTCAGGACTAGCGGGAGTTTTGAACCAAGAGACCCAGTACTTC. Its translation is CTSSLDRCSGLAGVLNQETQYF.

This clone was recorded only once. The chain uses TRBV4-1 and TRBJ2-1, with a weak D call TRBD2 (8 bases). Germline values: CDR1 MGHRA, CDR2 YSYEKL. The CDR3 extends over 15 amino acids. Trimming pared 1 base from V and 9 bases from J, leaving 16 bases between. CDR3 loop: CASSQAGGRTGEQFF. The CDR3 DNA reads as TGCGCCAGCAGCCAAGCGGGCGGGAGGACAGGTGAGCAGTTCTTC.

The chain joins TRBV10-3 to TRBJ2-5; 9 bases line up with TRBD2. Losses at the gene ends were 6 bases for V and 5 bases for J; bases not matched to a gene: 4. In germline, CDR1 is ENHRY, CDR2 SYGVKD. CDR3 length: 13 residues. The CDR3 is CAIRGLADETQYF. CDR3 bases: TGTGCCATCAGGGGACTAGCCGACGAGACCCAGTACTTC.

The rearrangement links TRBV28 to TRBJ1-3; 7 bases fit TRBD1. Germline CDR1 is MDHEN and CDR2 is SYDVKM. CDR3 length equals 15 residues. After removal of 7 bases from V and 0 bases from J, the junction contained 6 bases not matched to a gene. In DNA, the CDR3 is TGTGCCAGCAACCCGGGACAGCCCTCTGGAAACACCATATATTTT. This sequence encodes CASNPGQPSGNTIYF.

The V gene is TRBV2, the J gene TRBJ1-4; TRBD1 matches at 7 bases. The CDR3 has 15 amino acids. Germline trimming cut 7 bases from V and 0 bases from J; bases unmatched to any gene: 5. Germline CDR1 SNHLY, CDR2 FYNNEI. CDR3: CASNPQGATNEKLFF. The CDR3 DNA reads as TGTGCCAGCAATCCCCAGGGGGCAACTAATGAAAAACTGTTTTTT.